These 30 T cell receptor beta chains originate from one sample sequenced in a study of regulatory T cells in long-lasting Graves disease. CDR3 regions were amplified by Arm-PCR using iRepertoire HTBI primers to build TCR beta libraries. TCRdb re-called the multiplex PCR reads with MiXCR, one entry per CDR3 protein. The sample carries around 480,000 distinct CDR3 sequences, 15% to 20% recorded once. The time point is: newly diagnosed GD, antithyroid drugs for less than 3 months. Following extraction of RNA from PBMCs, that RNA was used to make the TCR library. The same data also went into a second study, on T cells in Graves' hyperthyroidism and ophthalmopathy.

The sequenced sample was peripheral blood mononuclear cells (PBMCs), obtained at new diagnosis, from a patient treated with antithyroid drugs. Receptors were obtained from a woman aged 35-65 years with Graves disease.

This clonotype has ten or more counts. The gene calls are TRBV10-3 and TRBJ2-5; TRBD1 matches 11 bases. Germline trimming cut 8 bases from V and 5 bases from J; bases unmatched to any gene: 10. This CDR3 has 15 amino acids. Looked up from germline, CDR1 is ENHRY and CDR2 is SYGVKD. The CDR3 DNA follows: TGTGCCATCCGGGGGACAGGGGGAAAAGGGGAGACCCAGTACTTC. Translating gives CAIRGTGGKGETQYF.

This clonotype was detected many times. The chain uses TRBV3-1 and TRBJ1-4; D is undetermined. V dropped 5 bases and J dropped 7 bases, with 11 bases sitting between them. The CDR3 is 13 residues long. Germline V gene sequence: CDR1 LGHDT, CDR2 YNNKEL (reference sequence). Written as DNA, the CDR3 is TGTGCCAGCAGCTCTTGGCGGGGTGAAAAACTGTTTTTT. The encoded protein is CASSSWRGEKLFF. Supplemented by reference TRBV3-1 and TRBJ1-4, the full variable domain reads DTAVSQTPKYLVTQMGNDKSIKCEQNLGHDTMYWYKQDSKKFLKIMFSYNNKELIINETVPNRFSPKSPDKAHLNLHINSLELGDSAVYFCASSSWRGEKLFFGSGTQLSVL.

The J gene is TRBJ2-2, the V gene TRBV20-1; D may match TRBD1 or TRBD2 (7 bases each). This CDR3 comprises 15 residues. Germline CDR1 reads DFQATT; CDR2 reads SNEGSKA (reference sequence). Trimming cost V 1 base and J 7 bases, with 16 bases left between them. DNA of the CDR3: TGCAGTGCTAGAGCTCTCACAGGGGAGGGCGGGGAGCTGTTTTTT. As protein: CSARALTGEGGELFF.

This clonotype showed up many times. For the CDR3, the DNA is TGTGCCAGCAGCCCAGTTGGGACAGGGACCCAGTACTTC. Encoded protein: CASSPVGTGTQYF. The chain carries TRBV3-1 and TRBJ2-5, with 8 bases aligning to TRBD1. Per germline, CDR1 LGHDT and CDR2 YNNKEL (reference sequence). The CDR3 sequence is 13 residues long. After removal of 4 bases from V and 7 bases from J, the junction contained 5 bases not matched to a gene.

This clonotype was detected a few times. The V call is TRBV3-1, the J call TRBJ1-2; TRBD1 agrees at 7 bases. The CDR3 covers 16 residues. Germline trimming cut 1 base from V and 7 bases from J; bases unmatched to any gene: 12. The germline gives CDR1 LGHDT, CDR2 YNNKEL (reference sequence). The CDR3 is CASSQGHGQATGGYTF. In nucleotides, the CDR3 is TGTGCCAGCAGCCAAGGGCATGGACAGGCGACGGGTGGCTACACCTTC.

Only a few counts were recorded for this clonotype. This chain connects TRBV10-3 to TRBJ1-5; the D is unclear. V was trimmed by 2 bases and J by 0 bases, leaving 5 bases between them. Germline lookup yields CDR1 ENHRY and CDR2 SYGVKD. This CDR3 contains 14 residues. The CDR3 nucleotides read TGTGCCATCAGTGAGCCAGATAGCAATCAGCCCCAGCATTTT. It specifies CAISEPDSNQPQHF.

This clonotype was seen only a few times. This chain uses TRBV6-2 or TRBV6-3 with TRBJ2-1, with 9 bases aligning to TRBD1. The DNA matches TRBJ2-5 better at its end, which makes the J call doubtful. The CDR3 sequence is 13 residues long. CDR1 and CDR2 from the germline V gene are MNHEY and SVGEGT. The CDR3 nucleotides are TGTGCCAGTCGGGACAGGGTGTTCGAGGCCCAGTACTTC. Amino acids: CASRDRVFEAQYF.

This clonotype was observed many times. The rearrangement links TRBV28 to TRBJ1-1; D unresolved. CDR3 length: 15 residues. Deletions cut 1 base from V and 1 base from J, with 10 bases between. Germline CDR1 is MDHEN and CDR2 is SYDVKM. The CDR3 region is CASSLSGRKNTEAFF. CDR3 DNA: TGTGCCAGCAGTTTATCTGGACGGAAGAACACTGAAGCTTTCTTT.

This clonotype was found a few times. J is TRBJ2-3 and V is TRBV12-5; unclear D gene. Germline V lookup: CDR1 LGHNT, CDR2 FRNRAP. The ends were cut back, 11 bases at V and 1 base at J, with 10 bases in the middle. The CDR3 extends over 12 amino acids. The CDR3 here is CAVVLGTDTQYF. The DNA of the CDR3 is TGTGCTGTAGTCTTAGGCACAGATACGCAGTATTTT.

This clonotype was counted only a few times. The chain links TRBV9 to TRBJ1-6, with a possible D match to TRBD1 (5 bases). Germline assignment: CDR1 SGDLS and CDR2 YYNGEE. The CDR3 is 15 residues long. V shed 0 bases and J shed 8 bases, with 12 bases lying between them. This chain's CDR3 is CASSVGPGRDSPLHF. CDR3 nucleotides: TGTGCCAGCAGCGTAGGACCAGGGAGGGATTCACCCCTCCACTTT.

This clonotype came up a few times. The V and J genes are TRBV5-1 and TRBJ1-3, with D unresolved. The germline V and J ends were trimmed by 1 base and 7 bases, with 9 bases remaining between them. This CDR3 contains 13 residues. Germline CDR1 reads SGHRS; CDR2 reads YFSETQ. The chain's CDR3 is CASSLSGQNTIYF. CDR3 bases: TGCGCCAGCAGCTTGAGCGGGCAGAACACCATATATTTT.

This clonotype has a count of ten or more. The chain has TRBV2 and TRBJ2-7; D may correspond to TRBD1 or TRBD2 (5 bases each). V lost 6 bases, J lost 2 bases, and 8 bases lay in between. Looked up from germline, CDR1 is SNHLY and CDR2 is FYNNEI. The CDR3 runs to 12 residues. The CDR3 protein is CASRGVAYEQYF. Written as DNA, the CDR3 is TGTGCCAGCAGGGGGGTTGCCTACGAGCAGTACTTC.

This clonotype was observed many times. This chain uses TRBV6-1 with TRBJ2-7; D might be TRBD1 (6 bases). The CDR3 has 17 residues. Germline V lookup: CDR1 MNHNS, CDR2 SASEGT. V was shortened by 6 bases and J by 0 bases, with 21 bases between the two germline ends. As DNA, the CDR3 is TGTGCCAGCAGATCCGCGTCAGGGGAATGGGCCTCCTACGAGCAGTACTTC. Residues: CASRSASGEWASYEQYF.

This clonotype showed up just a few times. The V gene is TRBV12-3 or TRBV12-4, the J gene TRBJ2-3; 11 bases fit TRBD2. V trimming: 4 bases; J trimming: 5 bases; junction bases outside the gene matches: 8. The CDR3 totals 16 residues. Written as DNA, the CDR3 is TGTGCCAGCAGTTCTCTAGCGGGGGGCCGGGGAGATACGCAGTATTTT. Protein product: CASSSLAGGRGDTQYF.

This clonotype was counted ten times or more. The J gene is TRBJ2-1, the V gene TRBV7-3, with a tentative D call TRBD2 (5 bases). The CDR3 spans 15 residues. Germline CDR1 is SGHTA and CDR2 is FQGTGA. V was cut by 1 base and J by 8 bases, with 15 bases left in between. The CDR3 sequence: CASSLIAGEDYEQFF. In DNA, the CDR3 is TGTGCCAGCAGCTTAATCGCGGGCGAAGACTATGAGCAGTTCTTC.

This clonotype has ten or more counts. The chain combines TRBV6-1 with TRBJ1-1; no definite D call. The V end lost 0 bases, the J end lost 5 bases, and 10 bases lay between the germline ends. There are 14 residues in the CDR3. CDR1 is MNHNS and CDR2 is SASEGT in the germline V gene. The CDR3, as DNA: TGTGCCAGCAGTGAAGCTATGGGATTTACTGAAGCTTTCTTT. Protein product: CASSEAMGFTEAFF.

This clonotype has more than one count but fewer than ten. CDR3 nucleotides: TGTGCCAGCAGCTTAGGGGGGATGGGGGGAACTGAAGCTTTCTTT. Translation: CASSLGGMGGTEAFF. The J gene is TRBJ1-1, the V gene TRBV7-8; TRBD1 might be the D (5 bases). Germline V gene lookup returns CDR1 SGHVS and CDR2 FQNEAQ. V shed 1 base and J shed 5 bases, with 14 bases lying between them. This CDR3 is 15 amino acids long.

This clonotype was counted a few times. This chain links TRBV20-1 with TRBJ1-1, with 8 nucleotides matching TRBD1. Germline V gene data show CDR1 as DFQATT and CDR2 as SNEGSKA (reference sequence). The V segment lost 3 bases and the J segment 5 bases; nucleotides outside the gene matches: 11. CDR3 length: 15 residues. The CDR3 DNA sequence: TGCAGTGCTAGTAGCGGGACAGGTCCGGGGACTGAAGCTTTCTTT. Its protein product is CSASSGTGPGTEAFF.

In this sample, this clonotype turned up many times. The V call is TRBV11-3, the J call TRBJ2-3; 8 nucleotides align to TRBD2. Germline V gene data show CDR1 as SGHNT and CDR2 as YENEEA. This CDR3 region has 16 residues. V lost 4 bases to trimming and J lost 0 bases; unmatched junction nucleotides: 6. Written as DNA, the CDR3 is TGTGCCAGCAGCTCCTATAGCGGGACTAGCACAGATACGCAGTATTTT. Translated, it gives CASSSYSGTSTDTQYF. Full variable domain (remainder filled in from reference TRBV11-3 and TRBJ2-3): EAGVVQSPRYKIIEKKQPVAFWCNPISGHNTLYWYLQNLGQGPELLIRYENEEAVDDSQLPKDRFSAERLKGVDSTLKIQPAELGDSAVYLCASSSYSGTSTDTQYFGPGTRLTVL.

This clonotype was picked up many times. This sequence joins TRBV6-1 and TRBJ1-2; TRBD1 is a possible D gene (5 bases). The V and J ends lost 7 bases and 0 bases respectively, with 15 bases between them. The CDR3 has 15 amino acids. Germline V gives CDR1 MNHNS, CDR2 SASEGT. CDR3 amino acids: CASKVSGTPNYGYTF. CDR3 DNA: TGTGCCAGCAAGGTCAGCGGGACCCCTAACTATGGCTACACCTTC.

This clonotype occurred many times. CDR3 nucleotide sequence: TGTGCCAGCAGCTTAGCTCTTAGCGGGGGGACCACAGATACGCAGTATTTT. It codes for CASSLALSGGTTDTQYF. The chain joins TRBV7-2 to TRBJ2-3; 10 bases map to TRBD2. V shed 0 bases and J 2 bases; nucleotides not matched to a gene: 5. The CDR3 totals 17 residues. Germline assignment: CDR1 SGHTA and CDR2 FQGNSA.

At least ten counts were recorded for this clonotype. The genes are TRBV20-1 and TRBJ2-3; 9 bases match TRBD2. Germline-derived CDR1 and CDR2 are DFQATT and SNEGSKA (reference sequence). V shed 2 bases and J 1 base; nucleotides not matched to a gene: 7. The CDR3 runs 16 residues. CDR3 protein: CSARRGAGGGTDTQYF. In nucleotides, the CDR3 is TGCAGTGCTAGACGCGGAGCGGGGGGAGGCACAGATACGCAGTATTTT.

This clonotype was observed many times. The rearrangement joins TRBV6-1 to TRBJ2-2; D may match TRBD1 or TRBD2 (5 bases each). Germline V lookup: CDR1 MNHNS, CDR2 SASEGT. The ends were cut back, 6 bases at V and 1 base at J, with 12 bases in the middle. This CDR3 spans 15 amino acids. The CDR3 nucleotides read TGTGCCAGCAGACCCCCGGGACGGAACACCGGGGAGCTGTTTTTT. Translating it yields CASRPPGRNTGELFF.

The sample holds many counts of this clonotype. This chain links TRBV6-5 with TRBJ1-1; weak D call: TRBD1 (6 bases). Trimming shortened V by 3 bases and J by 6 bases, and 17 bases separated the two germline ends. This CDR3 has 15 residues. The germline CDR1 and CDR2 sequences are MNHEY and SVGAGI. The CDR3 DNA reads as TGTGCCAGCAGTTATCAGGGGCCCCGAGGGTCTGAAGCTTTCTTT. Protein sequence: CASSYQGPRGSEAFF.

This clonotype was picked up a small number of times. V and J are TRBV6-1 and TRBJ1-1; perhaps TRBD1 as D (6 bases). The V end was cut by 8 bases, the J end by 1 base, with 11 bases between. CDR1 and CDR2 from the germline V gene are MNHNS and SASEGT. The CDR3 has 13 amino acids. For the CDR3, the DNA is TGTGCCAGCGCCTCGACAGGGAACACTGAAGCTTTCTTT. Amino acid sequence: CASASTGNTEAFF.

CDR3 loop: CASKKGGPDNEQFF. The CDR3 nucleotides are TGTGCCAGCAAAAAAGGGGGGCCGGACAATGAGCAGTTCTTC. This sequence joins TRBV12-3 or TRBV12-4 and TRBJ2-1; D is tentatively TRBD1 or TRBD2 (6 bases each). V shed 7 bases and J shed 5 bases, with 15 bases lying between them. There are 14 residues in the CDR3.

This clonotype appeared many times. This chain joins TRBV6-1 and TRBJ2-1; D ambiguous. V was pared by 10 bases and J by 4 bases, with 8 bases between. Per germline, CDR1 MNHNS and CDR2 SASEGT. The CDR3 has 11 amino acids. CDR3 amino acids: CATENYNEQFF. The CDR3 DNA reads TGTGCCACCGAAAATTACAATGAGCAGTTCTTC.

The chain couples TRBV10-1 to TRBJ1-3; D is unclear. V was cut by 0 bases and J by 11 bases, with 11 bases left in between. Per the germline V gene, CDR1 is WNHNN and CDR2 is SYGVQD (reference sequence). CDR3 length: 13 amino acids. CDR3 amino acids: CASSESFKSSIYF. CDR3 in DNA: TGCGCCAGCAGTGAGTCGTTCAAATCCTCCATATATTTT.

In this sample, this clonotype turned up a few times. The chain carries TRBV5-1 and TRBJ1-5; D is ambiguous. V was shortened by 4 bases and J by 4 bases, with 15 bases between the two germline ends. The CDR3 has 15 amino acids. Germline CDR1 and CDR2: SGHRS and YFSETQ. The CDR3 nucleotides are TGCGCCAGCAGCCAGGACGGACTGAATAATCAGCCCCAGCATTTT. Its translation: CASSQDGLNNQPQHF.

This clonotype was counted at least ten times. The chain is built from TRBV20-1 and TRBJ2-7, with D perhaps given as TRBD1 or TRBD2 (5 bases each). From germline, CDR1 is DFQATT and CDR2 SNEGSKA (reference sequence). The CDR3 covers 10 residues. Trimming stripped 7 bases from V and 4 bases from J, with 8 bases between. As DNA, the CDR3 is TGCAGTGTGGGGGAGTACGAGCAGTACTTC. This codes for CSVGEYEQYF.